This T cell receptor (beta chain) was sequenced during a study of shared clonotypes between healthy human individuals. Assay execution proceeded at the deep level. Across several immunoSEQ plates, the genomic DNA of each subset was split evenly. PCR replicates performed on unsorted PBMC used 300 ng DNA, around 28,000 T cell genomes. Assay: immunoSEQ multiplex PCR; the TCRdb copy retains only in-frame clones and omits some. The data contain hundreds of thousands of clones, around 78% of them singletons. V was clipped by 10 bases and J by 9 bases, with 19 bases between them. The CDR3 runs 13 residues. Germline CDR1 MNHNY, CDR2 SVGAGI (reference sequence). The study enrolled healthy HIV-negative adults without recent acute infections or vaccinations as donors.

V and J are TRBV6-6 and TRBJ2-1; D tentatively reads TRBD1 or TRBD2 (5 bases each). The receptor comes from a woman in her thirties or forties in good health. Some clones in this sample may be carry-over from other donors' samples. Material: PBMCs. The CDR3 DNA reads TGTGCCAACCGAGGGGCGGGTGAGGGTGAGCAGTTCTTC. Translating gives CANRGAGEGEQFF.